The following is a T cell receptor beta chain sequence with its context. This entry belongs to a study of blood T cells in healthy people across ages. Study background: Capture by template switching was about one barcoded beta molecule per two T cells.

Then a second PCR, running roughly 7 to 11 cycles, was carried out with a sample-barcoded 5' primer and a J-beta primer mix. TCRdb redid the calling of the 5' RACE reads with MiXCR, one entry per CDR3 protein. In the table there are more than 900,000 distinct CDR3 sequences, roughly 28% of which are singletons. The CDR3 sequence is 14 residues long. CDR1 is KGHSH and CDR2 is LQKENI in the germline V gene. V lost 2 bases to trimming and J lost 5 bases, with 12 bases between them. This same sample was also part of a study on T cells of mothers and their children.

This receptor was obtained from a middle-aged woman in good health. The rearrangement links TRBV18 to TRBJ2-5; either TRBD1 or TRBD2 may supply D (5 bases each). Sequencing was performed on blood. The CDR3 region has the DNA TGTGCCAGCTCACCAGGGAGCCGGGGCGAGACCCAGTACTTC. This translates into CASSPGSRGETQYF.